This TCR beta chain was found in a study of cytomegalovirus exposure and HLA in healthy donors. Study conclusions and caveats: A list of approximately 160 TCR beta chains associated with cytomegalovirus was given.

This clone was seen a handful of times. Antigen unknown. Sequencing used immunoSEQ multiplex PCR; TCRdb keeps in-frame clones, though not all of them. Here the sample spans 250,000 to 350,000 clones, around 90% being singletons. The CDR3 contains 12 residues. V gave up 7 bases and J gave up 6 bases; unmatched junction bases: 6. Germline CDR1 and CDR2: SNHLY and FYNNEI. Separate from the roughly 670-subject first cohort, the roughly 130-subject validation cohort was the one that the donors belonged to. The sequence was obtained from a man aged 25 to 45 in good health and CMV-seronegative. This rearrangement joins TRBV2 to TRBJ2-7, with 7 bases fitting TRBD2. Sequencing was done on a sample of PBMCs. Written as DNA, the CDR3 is TGTGCCAGCATTAGGGAGGGGCGCGAGCAGTACTTC. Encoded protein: CASIREGREQYF.